This TCR beta chain stems from a study of blood T cell repertoires in COVID-19. Study background: Samples of COVID-19 (acute and convalescent) were obtained from the United States, Italy and Spain. T cells, B-cell-depleted T cells, or PBMCs supplied cDNA or gDNA.

The CDR3 is 15 residues long. Trimming left V 8 bases short and J 0 bases short, with 16 bases between. CDR1 and CDR2 (germline): LNHDA, SQIVND (reference sequence). Original processing methods: How many nucleated cells were present was estimated from reference gene primer amplification. Data came from immunoSEQ multiplex PCR; TCRdb stores just in-frame clones and leaves some out. Clone size and the V and J calls come from that table; the DNA yielded D and trimming. The sample has about 140,000 clones; 85% to 90% are singletons. The chain employs TRBV19 and TRBJ1-2; no firm D call. Specimen: peripheral blood. The TCR was taken from a human donor in a cohort sampled during active COVID-19. The CDR3 region has the DNA TGTGCCAGTTATAAGGCGGCAGAAGCTAACTATGGCTACACCTTC. Its protein product is CASYKAAEANYGYTF.